The rows below give T cell receptor beta chains drawn from one sample of a study of long-term antiretroviral therapy in people with HIV. Profiling relied on immunoSEQ multiplex PCR, and the TCRdb table lists in-frame clones only, not all of them. Here the sample spans some 28,000 clones, roughly 84% being singletons. The input for sequencing was unsorted PBMCs, taken 0.8 years after starting antiretroviral therapy. These receptors came from a woman in her thirties with HIV. Both conserved end residues are part of each CDR3. D genes are given only for firm matches.

v_call,j_call,d_call,cdr3_nt,cdr3_aa
TRBV4-1,TRBJ1-4,.,TGCGCCAGCAGCCAAAGGTCAGGGGAGGGTGAAAAACTGTTTTTT,CASSQRSGEGEKLFF
TRBV2,TRBJ1-4,TRBD1,TGTGCCAGCCTCCTAGACAGGGCGGATGAAAAACTGTTTTTT,CASLLDRADEKLFF
TRBV27,TRBJ2-3,TRBD2,TGTGCCAGCAGTTCACCTAGCGGGGAGGGCACAGATACGCAGTATTTT,CASSSPSGEGTDTQYF
TRBV27,TRBJ2-4,.,TGTGCCAGCAGGTTAATAGGGACGGGAACTTGGGGGCCGGAATCCATTCAGTACTTC,CASRLIGTGTWGPESIQYF
TRBV2,TRBJ1-6,.,TGTGCCAGCAGTGAGTGGACGAATGTAAATTCACCCCTCCACTTT,CASSEWTNVNSPLHF
TRBV15,TRBJ2-2,.,TGTGCCACCAGCAGAGTAAGTGGTGCCACCGGGGAGCTGTTTTTT,CATSRVSGATGELFF
TRBV5-8,TRBJ2-6,.,TGTGCCAGCAGCTTGGGTGTGTACTCTGGGGCCAACGTCCTGACTTTC,CASSLGVYSGANVLTF
TRBV27,TRBJ1-2,TRBD1,TGTGCCAGCAGTTTACGACAGGGGATCTATGGCTACACCTTC,CASSLRQGIYGYTF
TRBV18,TRBJ2-2,.,TGTGCCAGCTCACCACCAGGATTGGCCGTCTCCGGGGAGCTGTTTTTT,CASSPPGLAVSGELFF
TRBV5-1,TRBJ1-2,.,TGCGCCAGCAGCTCGAGGGGTATATCTAACTATGGCTACACCTTC,CASSSRGISNYGYTF
TRBV4-1,TRBJ1-1,.,TGCGCCAGCAGCCATGCTAGGGGCCCCTCCACTGAAGCTTTCTTT,CASSHARGPSTEAFF
TRBV30,TRBJ2-7,TRBD1,TGTGCCTGGAGCACAGGGACAGTTGGAACCTACGAGCAGTACTTC,CAWSTGTVGTYEQYF
TRBV2,TRBJ1-1,.,TGTGCCAGCAGTGTATGGGCAGAGGCGAACACTGAAGCTTTCTTT,CASSVWAEANTEAFF
TRBV7-2,TRBJ1-2,TRBD1,TGTGCCAGCAGCTTAGTGGGCCCCGGGACAGGCTCTAACTATGGCTACACCTTC,CASSLVGPGTGSNYGYTF
TRBV5-8,TRBJ1-1,.,TGTGCCAGCAGCCATGTCCCAACTGAAGCTTTCTTT,CASSHVPTEAFF
TRBV27,TRBJ2-3,TRBD1,TGTGCCAGCAGTCCCGGGACAGGGGGCTATACAGATACGCAGTATTTT,CASSPGTGGYTDTQYF